The present T cell receptor (beta chain) was sequenced within a study of technical replicates of blood from four donors. The method was immunoSEQ multiplex PCR; TCRdb's version includes in-frame clones alone and lacks a portion of them. The profile covers 75,000 to 90,000 clones, with around 90% appearing a single time and approximately 0.4% taken by the ten largest. V lost 6 bases, J lost 7 bases, and 9 bases stayed unmatched. Germline CDR1 SNHLY, CDR2 FYNNEI. The CDR3 consists of 14 residues. This TCR was recovered from a human donor in good health. This chain joins TRBV2 and TRBJ1-5; 7 positions agree with TRBD1. The source material was T cells isolated from PBMCs. CDR3 protein: CASRARQGYQPQHF. The DNA for the CDR3 is TGTGCCAGCAGGGCGCGACAGGGCTACCAGCCCCAGCATTTT.